This T cell receptor (beta chain) was identified in a study of blood T cell repertoires in COVID-19. The CDR3 totals 16 residues. V lost 6 bases to trimming and J lost 4 bases; unmatched junction nucleotides: 9. Germline CDR1 and CDR2: SNHLY and FYNNEI. As processed by the authors: Estimation of nucleated cell counts was performed using reference gene primer amplification. The data were produced by immunoSEQ multiplex PCR, yet TCRdb's version contains in-frame clones alone and is incomplete. V, J and clone size were drawn from that table, and D and trimming were deduced from the DNA. Of approximately 670,000 clones in the sample, over 80% were seen once. This clone has only one observation.

The sequenced sample consisted of peripheral blood. The clonotype comes from a woman in her late teens or twenties with acute or convalescent COVID-19. The chain couples TRBV2 to TRBJ1-6, with 7 positions matching TRBD1. The CDR3 loop reads CASSLSLQGYNSPLHF. The DNA for the CDR3 is TGTGCCAGCAGCCTATCCCTACAGGGGTATAATTCACCCCTCCACTTT.